Detailed here is one T cell receptor beta chain. What antigen it recognizes has not been identified. Base qualities are not recorded, but no much larger clone differs from it by a single base. Explained via the paper, the time point label denotes: about 28 days (+/-7) after the second vaccine dose. AZD1222 recipients given second doses at about 4 weeks or at about 12 weeks were pooled, since spike-specific TCR depth and breadth were not found to differ between the two schedules. The vaccinee samples were drawn from two UK trials, COV001 and COV002, one of which was a single-blind randomized controlled phase 2/3 trial testing AZD1222 (ChAdOx1 nCoV-19) in healthy adults. Trial participant PBMC samples were collected at day 0 and day 28 after the second dose for TCRbeta chain sequencing. This entry is derived from a study of T cell responses to AZD1222 COVID-19 vaccine listed by TCRdb under 2021. In terms of the full investigation: A total of 230 to 250 trial participants underwent TCR sequencing, of whom more than 200 had received two doses of AZD1222 and some 26 had received two doses of the MenACWY control vaccine. Trial participants were enrolled by age into 18-55, 56-69 and 70-plus year subgroups, with roughly 160, 29 and 62 TCR-sequenced participants respectively.

Including cysteine and phenylalanine, the CDR3 has 13 amino acids. Only the CDR3 part of the read is kept: 39 bases, read in frame from the first base. V and J are truncated by 3 bases and 1 base respectively, leaving an intervening sequence of 6 bases. In the germline V gene, CDR1 corresponds to SGHAT and CDR2 to FQNNGV. The CDR3 regions of human TCRbeta chains were subjected to immunosequencing. Under the source paper's analysis protocol: TCRs in the repertoires were compared against a reference library of SARS-CoV-2-specific TCRs that had been generated with the MIRA antigen-specificity platform. Breadth was defined as the fraction of unique TCRs that were SARS-CoV-2-associated, and depth was defined as the fraction of total T cells that were SARS-CoV-2-associated. Using the MIRA data, each spike-specific TCR was assigned both to the spike region to which the TCR was reactive and to a CD4 or CD8 class. Log10-transformed breadth and depth values were compared by one-way ANOVA with Sidak's multiple comparisons tests. TCRdb provides this immuneACCESS table in a form limited to in-frame rearrangements. Some clones are lacking; in checked studies, under half of them reflect an unresolved V gene, and why the rest are absent is not known. Clonal size and the V and J genes are those of that table, whereas D and trimming came from the DNA. The sample table lists about 130,000 clones, around nine tenths of them with a count of one. Roughly 1.1% of the sample lies in the top ten.

Points the paper makes about the study in general: Conclusions about previously exposed vaccinees are limited because only a handful of AZD1222 recipients were SARS-CoV-2 seropositive at baseline. The vaccine-associated CD4 TCRs covered the entire spike protein, and the dominant responses fell in regions 160-218 and 743-854. In the small 56-69-year group, the increase in depth fell short of significance, most likely because of low power. Most participants were white British and females outnumbered males, and the authors suggested that clonal diversity may have been underestimated. Reportedly, close to half of the unique spike-specific TCRs recognized epitopes lying outside the regions that are mutated in the B.1.351 and B.1.1.7 variants. Because no day 14 peak-response samples were available, the repertoires could be characterized only after the peak T cell response. A significant rise in spike-specific TCR breadth and depth was observed after two AZD1222 doses relative to day 0 and relative to MenACWY recipients.

The rearranged chain carries TRBV11-2 and TRBJ2-5; the D gene remains uncertain. The material sequenced was peripheral blood, taken 28 days after the second AZD1222 dose. This receptor was identified in an adult who received the AZD1222 COVID-19 vaccine. The bases are TGTGCCAGCAGCTTCGGCTCCCAAGAGACCCAGTACTTC. Translated, this is CASSFGSQETQYF.